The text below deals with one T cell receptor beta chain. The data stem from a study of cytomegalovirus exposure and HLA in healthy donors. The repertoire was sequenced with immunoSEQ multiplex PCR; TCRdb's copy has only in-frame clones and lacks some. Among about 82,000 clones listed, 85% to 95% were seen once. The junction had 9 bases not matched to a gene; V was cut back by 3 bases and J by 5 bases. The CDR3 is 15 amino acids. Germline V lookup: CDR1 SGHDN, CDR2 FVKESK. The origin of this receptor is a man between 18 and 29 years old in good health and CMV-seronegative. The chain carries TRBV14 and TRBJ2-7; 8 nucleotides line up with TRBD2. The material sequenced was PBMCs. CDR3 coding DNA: TGTGCCAGCAGCCATGGGTGGACTAGCTTGGACGAGCAGTACTTC. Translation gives CASSHGWTSLDEQYF.